The rows below give T cell receptor beta chains drawn from one sample of a study of cytomegalovirus exposure and HLA in healthy donors. Method: immunoSEQ multiplex PCR; TCRdb's copy keeps in-frame clones and lacks some. This sample's table reports about 32,000 clones. Specimen: PBMCs. The receptors come from a female donor in good health and CMV-seronegative. Each CDR3 is given without its conserved first and last residue.

v_gene,CDR3aa
TRBV28,ASRPRGGQGGRNSYEQY
TRBV5-4,ASSLATGMGYGYT
TRBV9,ASSPGGQRLF
TRBV5-1,ASTSGRTVNNEKLF
TRBV7-2,ASSTYGNEQF
TRBV2,ASSELGTGSRETQY
TRBV27,ASGNRGGETQY
TRBV11-2,ASSSRQGNIAQH
TRBV9,ASSVDDSRNTIY
TRBV5-1,ASSQTGDKAYEQY
TRBV2,ASSERADWGYT
TRBV18,ASSPGLQETQY
TRBV30,AWSLPRTATNYGYT
TRBV6-4,ASSGPRLAVSYNEQF
TRBV7-8,ASSLGTGGNYGYT
TRBV18,ASSALPLAGGFYEQF
TRBV4-3,ASSQHRDSGNTIY
TRBV23-1,ASSLLSPGQPTQH
TRBV7-9,ASAAGGGYNEQF
TRBV28,ASSPQPDRVTEAF
TRBV6-6,ASSPAGNYGYT
TRBV7-2,ASSELSHSTFNKQY
TRBV15,ATSRGGRQGANEQY
TRBV28,ASQGNYGYT
TRBV19,ASSRGQGSGNTIY
TRBV11-1,ASSLLSGASNLYEQY
TRBV18,ASSSTAAGYEQY
TRBV7-9,ASSFERLNTEAF
TRBV10-1,ASSFDSYYGYT
TRBV6-5,ASSYSKSGGGTEAF
TRBV14,ASSQEQNTEAF
TRBV7-8,ASSAKPGQGLRKTEAF
TRBV7-3,ASSLNSGGYNEQF
TRBV10-3,AISEPTDRDEYSNQPQH
TRBV5-6,ASSLLGQHNYGYT
TRBV6-1,ASARQGLYEQY
TRBV23-1,ASSQFQGADSPLH
TRBV10-3,AISLAGAYNEQF
TRBV7-2,ASSSSGFTDTQY
TRBV6-1,ASSEEPSSGNTIY
TRBV4-1,ASSQIELAASGAQY
TRBV15,ATSRDQGGGNSYEQY
TRBV19,ASSTRDRANQPQH
TRBV2,ASKTGGNSPLH
TRBV5-4,ASSPQTSYEQY